This T cell receptor beta chain was obtained from a study of blood T cell repertoires in COVID-19. Germline V gives CDR1 MDHEN, CDR2 SYDVKM. CDR3 size: 16 residues. The germline V and J ends were trimmed by 5 bases and 0 bases, with 15 bases remaining between them. This clone appeared a few times. Original data processing: Estimation of nucleated cell counts relied on the amplification of reference gene primers. Profiling relied on immunoSEQ multiplex PCR, and the TCRdb table lists in-frame clones only, not all of them. That table furnishes V, J and clone size, whereas the DNA furnished D and trimming. The sample yields approximately 240,000 clones, about 83% seen once.

The sequencing sample was made of peripheral blood. The rearrangement links TRBV28 to TRBJ2-3, with D perhaps matching TRBD1 (5 bases). The receptor's source is a human donor in a cohort sampled during active COVID-19. Here the CDR3 DNA reads TGTGCCAGCAGTGCCCAGGGTTTTGGAAGCACAGATACGCAGTATTTT. Amino acids: CASSAQGFGSTDTQYF.